This T cell receptor (beta chain) comes out of a study of blood T cell repertoires in COVID-19. Study summary: Material from acute and convalescent COVID-19 was sourced from the United States, Italy and Spain. PBMCs, B-cell-depleted T cells, or T cells were the source of the cDNA or gDNA that made up the material.

The germline CDR1 and CDR2 sequences are SGDLS and YYNGEE. V was clipped by 0 bases and J by 6 bases; unmatched bases: 7. The CDR3 consists of 16 residues. Study processing details: Using reference gene primer amplification, nucleated cell counts were estimated. Sequencing used immunoSEQ multiplex PCR; TCRdb keeps in-frame clones, though not all of them. That table is the source of V, J and clone size, and D and trimming were worked out from the DNA. The table lists some 90,000 clones, under 90% of them singletons. The clonotype comes from a human donor in a cohort sampled during active COVID-19. This chain joins TRBV9 and TRBJ1-5; 9 bases agree with TRBD1. Sequencing was done on a sample of peripheral blood. The CDR3 DNA follows: TGTGCCAGCAGCGTAGATCCACAGGGGGCTGGTCAGCCCCAGCATTTT. This codes for CASSVDPQGAGQPQHF.